This T cell receptor (beta chain) comes out of a study of blood T cells in healthy people across ages. A remark on this clonotype: Its matching antigen is unknown.

A second PCR of roughly 6 to 12 cycles used a sample-barcoded 5' primer and a J-beta primer mix. TCRdb used MiXCR to reprocess the 5' RACE reads, holding one entry per CDR3 protein. The sample records roughly 730,000 distinct CDR3 sequences, around 50% being singletons. CDR3 length: 11 amino acids. The J segment lost 11 bases and the V segment lost 11 bases, leaving 11 bases of the junction unmatched. The germline CDR1 and CDR2 sequences are MNHNY and SVGAGI (reference sequence). The study's findings and limits: When one million T cells were used, diversity estimates were thought to be underestimates. Higher naive T cell percentage went strongly together with higher TCR beta diversity.

The genes are TRBV6-6 and TRBJ2-5, with 7 nucleotides matching TRBD1. The receptor was derived from a man aged 35-49 years in good health. Sequencing used blood. The CDR3 loop is CAGQTGPEQYF. CDR3 DNA: TGTGCCGGCCAGACAGGGCCTGAGCAGTACTTC.